This T cell receptor beta chain originates from a study of cytomegalovirus exposure and HLA in healthy donors. Whole-study context: Around 180 million T cells yielded around 100 million unique TCR beta sequences, as an earlier analysis found. Broader study findings: Some V segments, including TRBV6-2 and TRBV6-3, were excluded as indistinguishable. Researchers reportedly found TCR beta sequences accurately predicted most subjects' HLA-A and HLA-B alleles.

It was with 60 Vbeta and 13 Jbeta primers that the PCR ran. In the source study's methods: Among the unique TCR beta chains that a later analysis counted, about 79 million in all, about 10 million were shared. The data were produced by immunoSEQ multiplex PCR, yet TCRdb's version contains in-frame clones alone and is incomplete. Clone size and the V and J calls come from that table; the DNA yielded D and trimming. The data contain approximately 100,000 clones, roughly 80% of them singletons. With regard to this clone: Its antigen is not identified. This CDR3 is also generated by other DNA sequences in the sample.

V lost 1 base to trimming and J lost 5 bases; unmatched junction nucleotides: 6. This CDR3 contains 15 residues. Per the germline V gene, CDR1 is SGHVS and CDR2 is FQNEAQ. The source is a man aged 35-49 years in good health and CMV-seronegative. Sequences were obtained from PBMCs. The chain couples TRBV7-8 to TRBJ1-2; 8 bases are shared with TRBD1. The CDR3 nucleotides are TGTGCCAGCAGCTTAGGGGGGACAGGCAGATATGGCTACACCTTC. It encodes CASSLGGTGRYGYTF.